This T cell receptor (beta chain) was identified during a study of Graves' ophthalmopathy and Graves' hyperthyroidism. Study-wide points: Clonotypes were expanded in thyroid at above 0.001 frequency, and most also appeared in blood.

This clonotype was recorded a few times. As yet, its antigen is unknown. For repertoire sequencing, the TCR beta CDR3 regions were amplified from RNA transcripts. After a first-round RT-PCR with HTBI primers, a second-round multiplex PCR was run. TCRdb re-analysed the multiplex PCR reads in MiXCR, keeping a single row per CDR3 protein. This sample has almost 750,000 distinct CDR3 sequences; roughly 41% occur once, and the top ten carry 44%. The sequence was obtained from an adult man with Graves' ophthalmopathy. Sequenced material: peripheral blood.

CDR3 loop: CSAGGWPSGGSNSPLHF. CDR3 nucleotides: TGCAGTGCTGGGGGGTGGCCCTCGGGGGGTAGTAATTCACCCCTCCACTTT. The rearrangement links TRBV20-1 to TRBJ1-6, with D perhaps TRBD1 (5 bases). CDR3 length equals 17 residues. The germline V gene encodes CDR1 DFQATT and CDR2 SNEGSKA (reference sequence). V lost 5 bases to trimming and J lost 6 bases, with 23 bases between them.